The present T cell receptor (beta chain) was sequenced within a study of shared clonotypes between healthy human individuals. In regard to this clone: The antigen is undetermined.

The CDR3 extends over 18 amino acids. General study results and limits: A few donors had around 5.2% of their naive CD4 clonotypes in common. The generation probabilities recorded for non-shared clonotypes fell below those of clonotypes shared by all four donors.

The assay ran at deep level. Genomic DNA per cell subset filled all wells of several immunoSEQ plates. This table comes from immunoSEQ multiplex PCR, and its TCRdb copy is limited to in-frame clones, with some not included. The data show roughly 650,000 clones, about 96% seen once. This clonotype was sampled from a woman younger than 45 in good health. The chain joins TRBV21-1 to TRBJ2-3; TRBD1 is taken as the D call from the table, unchecked against the DNA. TRBV21-1 is classified as a pseudogene. The sample was naive CD4+ T cells sorted from blood. As for subset: CD45RA+ positively selected. DNA of the CDR3: TGTGCCAGCAGCAACCGGGACAGGGGACATCTTGACACAGATACGCAGTATTTT. Protein product: CASSNRDRGHLDTDTQYF.